The sequence of this TCR beta chain was determined in a study of T cells after yellow fever vaccination. Study results and limitations: Contaminants from the bulk population, in the form of abundant clonotypes, could be found in FACS-sorted repertoires. In post-booster samples, most primary-vaccination clones reappeared (about 96% CD4, around 87% CD8).

TCRdb redid the calling of the 5' RACE reads with MiXCR, one entry per CDR3 protein. The sample shows under 150,000 distinct CDR3 sequences, about 8% of them seen only once. Germline values: CDR1 SGHVS, CDR2 FQNEAQ. V lost 1 base and J lost 0, with 6 bases in between. The CDR3 sequence is 14 residues long. This clonotype appeared many times. The antigen is not known. The chain joins TRBV7-8 to TRBJ2-5; D call uncertain. The receptor was derived from a man aged 30 to 45 who received the YFV17D yellow fever vaccine. Sequencing was performed on CD4+ T cells sorted from PBMCs, taken 5 days after the yellow fever booster vaccination. This CDR3 is CASSLDRHQETQYF. In DNA form, the CDR3 reads TGTGCCAGCAGCTTAGACAGACACCAAGAGACCCAGTACTTC.